The 18 T cell receptor beta chains below were found in one sample sequenced in a study of cytomegalovirus exposure and HLA in healthy donors. 60 Vbeta and 13 Jbeta primers were used in PCR. Assay: immunoSEQ multiplex PCR; the TCRdb copy retains only in-frame clones and omits some. The data show over 150,000 clones, with about 65% seen just once and 4.5% held by the top ten. Material: PBMCs. The receptors come from a woman younger than 30 in good health and CMV-seropositive.

This clone was seen once. This chain links TRBV5-5 with TRBJ1-2, with TRBD1 as a possible D gene (6 bases). V lost 5 bases, J lost 3 bases, and 17 bases lay in between. The CDR3 is 15 residues long. Germline V gene sequence: CDR1 SGHKS, CDR2 YYEKEE (reference sequence). The CDR3 here is CASSEGKDRHYGYTF. The CDR3 DNA reads as TGTGCCAGCAGTGAAGGTAAAGACAGGCACTATGGCTACACCTTC.

The V gene is TRBV11-2, the J gene TRBJ2-3; 7 bases are shared with TRBD1. Germline V lookup: CDR1 SGHAT, CDR2 FQNNGV. V trimming: 0 bases; J trimming: 3 bases; junction bases outside the gene matches: 12. The CDR3 runs to 18 residues. CDR3: CASSLDRVGQEDTDTQYF. In DNA, the CDR3 is TGTGCCAGCAGCTTAGATAGGGTTGGACAGGAGGATACAGATACGCAGTATTTT. The full variable domain, completed using reference TRBV11-2 and TRBJ2-3, is EAGVAQSPRYKIIEKRQSVAFWCNPISGHATLYWYQQILGQGPKLLIQFQNNGVVDDSQLPKDRFSAERLKGVDSTLKIQPAKLEDSAVYLCASSLDRVGQEDTDTQYFGPGTRLTVL.

The chain has TRBV5-1 and TRBJ2-3; the D is unclear. Trimming pared 5 bases from V and 6 bases from J, leaving 10 bases between. Germline CDR1 is SGHRS and CDR2 is YFSETQ. This CDR3 spans 12 amino acids. CDR3 amino acids: CASRSGPDTQYF. The CDR3 region has the DNA TGCGCCAGCAGGTCAGGCCCCGATACGCAGTATTTT.

The J gene is TRBJ2-5, the V gene TRBV5-1; D is possibly TRBD1 (5 bases). Germline CDR1 reads SGHRS; CDR2 reads YFSETQ. The CDR3 runs to 14 residues. V was trimmed by 3 bases and J by 7 bases, leaving 16 bases between them. The CDR3 spells CASSSVATQGTQYF. CDR3 coding DNA: TGCGCCAGCAGCTCGGTCGCGACCCAGGGGACCCAGTACTTC.

In its sample, this clone was seen a few times. At one end the junction does not follow the germline gene, possibly because of a read error. The J gene is TRBJ1-5, the V gene TRBV27, with a tentative D call TRBD1 (5 bases). Germline loops: CDR1 MNHEY, CDR2 SMNVEV (reference sequence). This CDR3 has 15 residues. CDR3 sequence reads: CASRPDSYSHQPQHF. The CDR3 DNA is TGTGCCAGCAGGCCTGACAGCTATAGCCATCAGCCCCAGCATTTT.

A note on this clone: Its ends do not fully match the called genes, so a read error is possible. The J gene is TRBJ1-1, the V gene TRBV5-1; D may be TRBD1 (6 bases). The CDR3 loop spans 15 amino acids. In germline, CDR1 is SGHRS, CDR2 YFSETQ. CDR3 DNA sequence: TGCGCCAGCAGATTTACGGCGAGGGGGAACGCTGAAGCTTTCTTT. Translating it yields CASRFTARGNAEAFF.

This clone appeared a few times. The V call is TRBV6-5, the J call TRBJ2-7; the D is unclear. This CDR3 has 13 amino acids. V shed 5 bases and J shed 0 bases, with 8 bases lying between them. Germline V lookup: CDR1 MNHEY, CDR2 SVGAGI. The CDR3 loop is CASSGLSSYEQYF. The CDR3 DNA follows: TGTGCCAGCAGTGGGCTAAGCTCCTACGAGCAGTACTTC.

This clone was found many times. The rearrangement links TRBV2 to TRBJ1-1, with 10 bases lining up with TRBD1. Germline V gives CDR1 SNHLY, CDR2 FYNNEI. V lost 2 bases and J lost 4; bases outside the gene matches: 4. CDR3 length: 15 amino acids. CDR3 nucleotide sequence: TGTGCCAGCAGTGAATATAGGACAGGGGGCACTGAAGCTTTCTTT. Its translation: CASSEYRTGGTEAFF. Variable domain in full (rest from reference TRBV2 and TRBJ1-1): EPEVTQTPSHQVTQMGQEVILRCVPISNHLYFYWYRQILGQKVEFLVSFYNNEISEKSEIFDDQFSVERPDGSNFTLKIRSTKLEDSAMYFCASSEYRTGGTEAFFGQGTRLTVV.

The V call is TRBV30, the J call TRBJ1-3; unclear D gene. The germline V and J ends were trimmed by 0 bases and 2 bases, with 11 bases remaining between them. Germline values: CDR1 GTSNPN, CDR2 SVGIG (reference sequence). The CDR3 extends over 15 amino acids. CDR3 loop: CAWSVQGRAGNTIYF. The CDR3 bases are TGTGCCTGGAGTGTACAAGGGAGAGCTGGAAACACCATATATTTT.

This sequence joins TRBV5-1 and TRBJ1-5; 9 bases are a match to TRBD1. V was pared by 4 bases and J by 4 bases, with 6 bases of the junction left unmatched. The CDR3 covers 15 residues. The germline gives CDR1 SGHRS, CDR2 YFSETQ. The CDR3 loop reads CASSPGGTGNQPQHF. The DNA for the CDR3 is TGCGCCAGCAGCCCGGGAGGGACAGGGAATCAGCCCCAGCATTTT.

The J gene is TRBJ1-1, the V gene TRBV6-5; TRBD1 might be the D (5 bases). Between the trimmed V and J ends, which lost 0 bases and 9 bases, there was a span of 8 bases. In germline, CDR1 is MNHEY, CDR2 SVGAGI. The CDR3 contains 12 residues. The CDR3 sequence is CASSYSGVQAFF. CDR3 coding DNA: TGTGCCAGCAGTTACTCAGGGGTTCAAGCTTTCTTT.

This chain uses TRBV30 with TRBJ2-5; D remains unclear. The end of the DNA fits TRBJ2-7 better, so the J call may be wrong. CDR1 GTSNPN and CDR2 SVGIG come from the germline V gene (reference sequence). CDR3 length: 12 amino acids. The CDR3 loop reads CAWSSGPREQYF. The DNA for the CDR3 is TGTGCCTGGAGTTCAGGCCCCCGCGAGCAGTACTTC.

This clone has more than one count but fewer than ten. The chain is built from TRBV27 and TRBJ1-6; 10 bases are shared with TRBD1. Trimming removed 5 bases from V and 6 bases from J; junction bases left unmatched: 7. Germline-derived CDR1 and CDR2 are MNHEY and SMNVEV (reference sequence). The CDR3 loop spans 16 amino acids. The CDR3 region has the DNA TGTGCCAGCAGTGCGACGGGACAGGGGCTTAATTCACCCCTCCACTTT. Translated, it gives CASSATGQGLNSPLHF.

The chain is built from TRBV19 and TRBJ1-3, with 7 bases that match TRBD1. V dropped 5 bases and J dropped 3; count of bases not matched to a gene: 7. The CDR3 totals 15 residues. Germline CDR1 reads LNHDA; CDR2 reads SQIVND (reference sequence). The CDR3, as DNA: TGTGCCAGTAGTCCCTCAGGGGGAAGTGGAAACACCATATATTTT. Encoded protein: CASSPSGGSGNTIYF.

This clone was detected only a few times. This sequence joins TRBV28 and TRBJ2-2; 7 bases are shared with TRBD2. Germline V gene sequence: CDR1 MDHEN, CDR2 SYDVKM. The V and J ends lost 6 bases and 0 bases, in that order; junction bases with no gene match: 7. The CDR3 covers 16 residues. The CDR3 reads CASRGLGNTNTGELFF. The CDR3 DNA reads as TGTGCCAGCAGAGGACTAGGCAACACGAACACCGGGGAGCTGTTTTTT.

The V gene is TRBV12-5, the J gene TRBJ2-1, with TRBD1 identical over 10 bases. The CDR3 totals 17 residues. The germline V gene encodes CDR1 LGHNT and CDR2 FRNRAP. With V trimmed by 1 base and J by 5 bases, 8 bases remained unmatched. CDR3 bases: TGTGCTAGTGGTTTGGGCTACCGGGACAGGGGTAACAATGAGCAGTTCTTC. Translated, it gives CASGLGYRDRGNNEQFF.

The chain has TRBV5-6 and TRBJ2-5; 7 bases agree with TRBD2. Germline V gives CDR1 SGHDT, CDR2 YYEEEE. The V segment lost 2 bases and the J segment 2 bases; nucleotides outside the gene matches: 12. The CDR3 is 17 amino acids. The chain's CDR3 is CASSLKNSVRGQETQYF. The CDR3 bases are TGTGCCAGCAGCTTAAAGAATAGTGTGCGGGGGCAAGAGACCCAGTACTTC.

The genes are TRBV11-3 and TRBJ2-7; 11 bases line up with TRBD1. V lost 5 bases, J lost 5 bases, and 8 bases stayed unmatched. In germline, CDR1 is SGHNT, CDR2 YENEEA. The CDR3 is 15 residues long. The CDR3 DNA sequence: TGTGCCAGCAGCGCCCTCGGACAGGGGGCCGACGAGCAGTACTTC. Translated: CASSALGQGADEQYF.